This T cell receptor (beta chain) was documented in a study of breast tumors, draining lymph nodes, adjacent tissues. This clonotype came up many times. Its antigen is undetermined. Study-wide results and caveats: Tumor TCR diversity was below lymph nodes but above nontumor tissue.

TCRdb reprocessed the multiplex PCR reads with MiXCR, giving one entry per CDR3 protein. The top ten hold about 8% of the sample, which has under 80,000 distinct CDR3 sequences, around two fifths seen once. CDR3 size: 17 residues. Germline V gives CDR1 LNHDA, CDR2 SQIVND (reference sequence). With 3 bases clipped from V and 5 bases from J, the junction kept 12 bases outside the gene matches. The rearrangement joins TRBV19 to TRBJ1-4; TRBD1 aligns across 7 bases. The sequencing input was breast tumor tissue. The source is a female donor with breast cancer. Some clones in this sample may be carry-over from other donors' samples. This chain's CDR3 is CASSIGLIGTVNEKLFF. The CDR3 coding sequence is TGTGCCAGTAGTATCGGGTTGATCGGGACAGTCAATGAAAAACTGTTTTTT.